The 20 T cell receptor beta chains reported below all come from one sample, sequenced in a study of blood T cells in healthy people across ages. Primed by a sample-barcoded 5' primer and a J-beta primer mix, a second PCR proceeded for 7 to 11 cycles. TCRdb re-called the 5' RACE reads with MiXCR, one entry per CDR3 protein. The data contain approximately 1,000,000 distinct CDR3 sequences, around 43% of them singletons. The sequenced sample consisted of blood. The origin of the receptors is a woman aged 60-75 years in good health.

This clonotype turned up a few times. The chain has TRBV27 and TRBJ1-6; D perhaps matches TRBD1 (5 bases). Trimming left V 2 bases short and J 9 bases short, with 5 bases between. CDR3 length: 12 amino acids. Per germline, CDR1 MNHEY and CDR2 SMNVEV (reference sequence). The CDR3 region has the DNA TGTGCCAGCAGTTTAGGGGCTTCACCCCTCCACTTT. The encoded protein is CASSLGASPLHF.

The V gene is TRBV6-2 or TRBV6-3, the J gene TRBJ2-1, with 12 bases matching TRBD2. The germline V gene has CDR1 MNHEY and CDR2 SVGEGT. The CDR3 is 18 residues long. The V gene end was trimmed by 7 bases and the J gene end by 12 bases; junction bases not matched to a gene: 22. CDR3 bases: TGTGCCAGCAATGGACTGACTAGCGGGAGCAAAGGGCCGAGGGCGCAGTTCTTC. Its protein is CASNGLTSGSKGPRAQFF.

The chain combines TRBV29-1 with TRBJ2-1; D possibly corresponds to TRBD2 (5 bases). CDR1 is SQVTM and CDR2 is ANQGSEA in the germline V gene. V lost 0 bases and J 3 bases, leaving 15 bases between the germline ends. The CDR3 runs 16 residues. The CDR3 bases are TGCAGCGTTGAAGATCAGGAGCGGAAAAGCTACAATGAGCAGTTCTTC. Amino acid sequence: CSVEDQERKSYNEQFF.

CDR3 loop: CSAGHSGGPSYEQYF. DNA of the CDR3: TGCAGTGCTGGACACTCGGGAGGGCCCTCCTACGAGCAGTACTTC. V gene TRBV20-1 combines with J gene TRBJ2-7, with 8 positions matching TRBD2. The J segment lost 0 bases and the V segment lost 5 bases, leaving 9 bases of the junction unmatched. Germline V lookup: CDR1 DFQATT, CDR2 SNEGSKA (reference sequence). The CDR3 covers 15 residues.

The gene calls are TRBV7-6 and TRBJ2-5, with a weak D call TRBD2 (6 bases). Trimming pared 3 bases from V and 5 bases from J, leaving 16 bases between. Germline CDR1 reads SGHVS; CDR2 reads FNYEAQ. The CDR3 has 15 amino acids. The chain's CDR3 is CASSFVTGALETQYF. DNA of the CDR3: TGTGCCAGCAGCTTTGTAACGGGAGCGCTGGAGACCCAGTACTTC. Filled out from reference TRBV7-6 and TRBJ2-5, the complete variable domain reads GAGVSQSPRYKVTKRGQDVALRCDPISGHVSLYWYRQALGQGPEFLTYFNYEAQQDKSGLPNDRFSAERPEGSISTLTIQRTEQRDSAMYRCASSFVTGALETQYFGPGTRLLVL.

This sequence joins TRBV20-1 and TRBJ2-4; the D is unclear. There are 15 residues in the CDR3. V was pared by 0 bases and J by 13 bases, with 22 bases between. Germline V gene lookup returns CDR1 DFQATT and CDR2 SNEGSKA (reference sequence). CDR3 loop: CSARDGSSTLTGQYF. The CDR3, as DNA: TGCAGTGCTAGAGATGGTAGTTCCACGCTAACCGGGCAGTACTTC.

This clonotype occurred a few times. The chain uses TRBV29-1 and TRBJ2-7, with 10 bases lining up with TRBD1. V shed 4 bases, J shed 8 bases, and the junction held 11 bases outside the gene matches. The CDR3 is 14 residues long. Germline V gives CDR1 SQVTM, CDR2 ANQGSEA. This CDR3 is CSVGRGTGVFQQYF. The CDR3, as DNA: TGCAGCGTTGGCCGCGGGACAGGGGTTTTCCAGCAGTACTTC.

The J gene is TRBJ2-7, the V gene TRBV9; the D gene is possibly TRBD1 (6 bases). The CDR3 runs 14 residues. The V and J ends lost 5 bases and 4 bases respectively, with 16 bases between them. Germline V lookup: CDR1 SGDLS, CDR2 YYNGEE. The DNA of the CDR3 is TGTGCCAGCAGTGCCCGGGACACCACGTACGAGCAGTACTTC. This translates into CASSARDTTYEQYF.

This clonotype was counted a few times. V usage is TRBV27 and J usage is TRBJ2-7; perhaps TRBD1 as D (5 bases). Trimming removed 1 base at V and 7 bases at J, with 11 bases between. The germline gives CDR1 MNHEY, CDR2 SMNVEV (reference sequence). CDR3 length: 13 amino acids. The CDR3 DNA is TGTGCCAGCAGTTTATTAGGCACAGGTGAGCAGTACTTC. Amino acids: CASSLLGTGEQYF.

Comment on this clonotype: It may be a read error: a sequence one base away is much more abundant. V usage is TRBV28 and J usage is TRBJ2-5; D is unclear. The J call may be in error: the DNA end matches TRBJ2-7 better. The CDR3 length is 11 residues. Germline CDR1 MDHEN, CDR2 SYDVKM. CDR3 protein: CTSSPLYEQYF. The CDR3 DNA reads as TGTACCAGCAGTCCCCTCTACGAGCAGTACTTC.

The rearrangement uses TRBV10-2 and TRBJ1-6; D unresolved. The CDR3 length is 15 residues. V lost 0 bases, J lost 3 bases, and 6 bases lay in between. Germline lookup yields CDR1 WSHSY and CDR2 SAAADI. The DNA of the CDR3 is TGCGCCAGCAGTGAGTCGGGTCACTATAATTCACCCCTCCACTTT. Translation gives CASSESGHYNSPLHF.

The CDR3 loop reads CASSLGGTVYTGELFF. The CDR3 DNA follows: TGTGCCAGCAGCTTAGGCGGGACAGTATACACCGGGGAGCTGTTTTTT. The chain is built from TRBV11-2 and TRBJ2-2; the D gene is possibly TRBD1 (7 bases). Trimming removed 1 base from V and 3 bases from J, with 12 bases in between. The germline gives CDR1 SGHAT, CDR2 FQNNGV. This CDR3 spans 16 amino acids.

The chain joins TRBV21-1 to TRBJ2-5; TRBD1 was called by the table and not checked on the DNA. The J call may be mistaken, given a closer DNA end match to TRBJ2-7. TRBV21-1 represents a pseudogene. This CDR3 contains 17 residues. CDR3 DNA sequence: TGTGCCAGCAGCTCACAACGGGACAGGGTCCCCCTTGACGAGCAGTACTTC. Residues: CASSSQRDRVPLDEQYF.

The chain employs TRBV18 and TRBJ1-4, with D perhaps TRBD1 (6 bases). This CDR3 is built from 17 residues. The germline V gene has CDR1 KGHSH and CDR2 LQKENI. V lost 3 bases, J lost 3 bases, and 17 bases lay in between. DNA of the CDR3: TGTGCCAGCTCACCGCGAGGGGCACAGGGATCTAATGAAAAACTGTTTTTT. Its protein product is CASSPRGAQGSNEKLFF.

V gene TRBV29-1 combines with J gene TRBJ1-1; 10 bases fit TRBD1. The CDR3 consists of 15 residues. From germline, CDR1 is SQVTM and CDR2 ANQGSEA. V was clipped by 3 bases and J by 0 bases; unmatched bases: 4. CDR3 in DNA: TGCAGCGTTGACCCGGGACAGGGGATGAACACTGAAGCTTTCTTT. Translation: CSVDPGQGMNTEAFF. Supplemented by reference TRBV29-1 and TRBJ1-1, the full variable domain reads SAVISQKPSRDICQRGTSLTIQCQVDSQVTMMFWYRQQPGQSLTLIATANQGSEATYESGFVIDKFPISRPNLTFSTLTVSNMSPEDSSIYLCSVDPGQGMNTEAFFGQGTRLTVV.

The chain combines TRBV9 with TRBJ2-7; TRBD2 might be the D (6 bases). The germline V gene has CDR1 SGDLS and CDR2 YYNGEE. The CDR3 is 13 residues long. V was clipped by 4 bases and J by 7 bases, with 15 bases between them. CDR3 nucleotide sequence: TGTGCCAGCAGCCCGGACGGTCGGGGGGAGCAGTACTTC. Encoded protein: CASSPDGRGEQYF.

V and J are TRBV12-5 and TRBJ2-7; D might be TRBD1 or TRBD2, each matching 5 bases. The CDR3 extends over 21 amino acids. The V end lost 2 bases, the J end lost 7 bases, and 36 bases lay between the germline ends. Germline lookup yields CDR1 LGHNT and CDR2 FRNRAP. CDR3 region: CASGLIITGSRLQIAGTEQYF. DNA of the CDR3: TGTGCTAGTGGTTTGATTATCACAGGATCACGGTTGCAAATTGCGGGCACTGAGCAGTACTTC.

This clonotype was found a few times. The chain has TRBV20-1 and TRBJ1-2, with 7 bases identical to TRBD1. V was clipped by 4 bases and J by 2 bases; unmatched bases: 1. This CDR3 is built from 12 residues. CDR1 DFQATT and CDR2 SNEGSKA come from the germline V gene (reference sequence). In nucleotides, the CDR3 is TGCAGTGCTATGACAGGGAACTATGGCTACACCTTC. This codes for CSAMTGNYGYTF.

The chain uses TRBV27 and TRBJ2-5; no firm D call. CDR1 MNHEY and CDR2 SMNVEV come from the germline V gene (reference sequence). Trimming left V 6 bases short and J 0 bases short, with 11 bases between. The CDR3 covers 14 residues. The CDR3 spells CASSVGRYQETQYF. CDR3 bases: TGTGCCAGCAGCGTCGGACGGTACCAAGAGACCCAGTACTTC.

This clonotype has a handful of counts. This chain links TRBV12-3 or TRBV12-4 with TRBJ2-4; D is perhaps TRBD2 (6 bases). The ends were cut back, 3 bases at V and 1 base at J, with 10 bases in the middle. The CDR3 is 15 residues long. The CDR3 sequence: CASSFGGGAKNIQYF. The CDR3 DNA follows: TGTGCCAGCAGTTTCGGTGGGGGGGCCAAAAACATTCAGTACTTC.